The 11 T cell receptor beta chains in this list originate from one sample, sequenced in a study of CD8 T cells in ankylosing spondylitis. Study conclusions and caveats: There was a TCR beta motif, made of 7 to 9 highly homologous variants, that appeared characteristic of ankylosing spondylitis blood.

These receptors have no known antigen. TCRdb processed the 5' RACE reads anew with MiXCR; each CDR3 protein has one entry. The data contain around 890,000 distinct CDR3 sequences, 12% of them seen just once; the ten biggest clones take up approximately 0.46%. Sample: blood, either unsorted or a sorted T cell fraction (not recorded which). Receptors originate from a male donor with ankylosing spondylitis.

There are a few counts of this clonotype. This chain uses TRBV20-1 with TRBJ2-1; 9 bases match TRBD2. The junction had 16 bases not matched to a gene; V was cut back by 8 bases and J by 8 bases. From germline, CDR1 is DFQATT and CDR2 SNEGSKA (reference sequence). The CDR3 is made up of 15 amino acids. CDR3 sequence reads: CSPKRGSGSDDEQFF. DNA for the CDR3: TGCAGTCCCAAAAGGGGTAGCGGGAGTGACGATGAGCAGTTCTTC.

The CDR3 spells CASSPRQGISTDTQYF. The CDR3 region has the DNA TGTGCCAGCTCACCCCGACAGGGGATCTCTACAGATACGCAGTATTTT. This sequence joins TRBV18 and TRBJ2-3; 8 bases map to TRBD1. From germline, CDR1 is KGHSH and CDR2 LQKENI. The CDR3 totals 16 residues. J lost 3 bases, V lost 3 bases, and 8 bases had no gene match.

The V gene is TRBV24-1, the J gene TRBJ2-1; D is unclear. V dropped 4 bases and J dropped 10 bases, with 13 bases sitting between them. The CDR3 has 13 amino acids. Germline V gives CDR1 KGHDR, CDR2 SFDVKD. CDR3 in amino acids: CATSDSIYGEQFF. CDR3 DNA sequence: TGTGCCACCAGTGACTCTATTTATGGGGAGCAGTTCTTC.

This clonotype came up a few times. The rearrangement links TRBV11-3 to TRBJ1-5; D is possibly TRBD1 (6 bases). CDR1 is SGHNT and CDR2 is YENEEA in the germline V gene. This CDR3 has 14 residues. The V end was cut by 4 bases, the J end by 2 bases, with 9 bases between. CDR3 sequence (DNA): TGTGCCAGCAGCTGGACAGTGGGCAATCAGCCCCAGCATTTT. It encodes CASSWTVGNQPQHF.

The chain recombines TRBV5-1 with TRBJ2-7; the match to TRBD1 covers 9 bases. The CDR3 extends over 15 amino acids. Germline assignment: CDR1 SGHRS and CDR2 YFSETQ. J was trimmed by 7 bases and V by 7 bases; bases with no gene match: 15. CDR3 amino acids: CASGRDRGMRGEQYF. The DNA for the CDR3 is TGCGCCAGCGGACGCGACAGGGGGATGCGAGGGGAGCAGTACTTC.

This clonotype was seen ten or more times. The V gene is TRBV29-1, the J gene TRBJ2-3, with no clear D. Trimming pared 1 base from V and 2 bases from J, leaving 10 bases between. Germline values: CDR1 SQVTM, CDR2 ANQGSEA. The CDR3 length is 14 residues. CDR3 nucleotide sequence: TGCAGCGTTGAAGCCATTCCAAACACAGATACGCAGTATTTT. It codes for CSVEAIPNTDTQYF.

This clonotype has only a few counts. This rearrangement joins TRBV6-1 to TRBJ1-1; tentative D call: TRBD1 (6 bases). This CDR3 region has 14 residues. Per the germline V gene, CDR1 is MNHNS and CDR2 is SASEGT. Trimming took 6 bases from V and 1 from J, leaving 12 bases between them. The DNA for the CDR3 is TGTGCCAGCAGACTTCGGGGGCCGAACACTGAAGCTTTCTTT. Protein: CASRLRGPNTEAFF.

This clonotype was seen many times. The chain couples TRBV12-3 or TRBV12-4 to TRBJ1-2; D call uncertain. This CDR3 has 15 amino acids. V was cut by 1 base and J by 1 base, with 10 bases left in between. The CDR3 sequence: CASSLVRADNYGYTF. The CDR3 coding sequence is TGTGCCAGCAGTTTAGTCCGGGCAGATAACTATGGCTACACCTTC.

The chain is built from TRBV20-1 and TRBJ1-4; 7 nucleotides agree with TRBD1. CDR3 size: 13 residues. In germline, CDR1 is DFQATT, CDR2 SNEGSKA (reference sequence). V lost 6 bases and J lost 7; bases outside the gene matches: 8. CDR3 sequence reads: CSASTGMGEKLFF. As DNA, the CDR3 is TGCAGTGCGTCGACAGGGATGGGTGAAAAACTGTTTTTT.

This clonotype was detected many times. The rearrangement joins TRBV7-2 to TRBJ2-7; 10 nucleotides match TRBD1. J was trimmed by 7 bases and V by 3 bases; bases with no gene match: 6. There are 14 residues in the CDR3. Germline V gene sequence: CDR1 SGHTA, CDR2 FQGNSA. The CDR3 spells CASSLDRGWWEQYF. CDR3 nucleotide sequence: TGTGCCAGCAGCTTGGACAGGGGGTGGTGGGAGCAGTACTTC.

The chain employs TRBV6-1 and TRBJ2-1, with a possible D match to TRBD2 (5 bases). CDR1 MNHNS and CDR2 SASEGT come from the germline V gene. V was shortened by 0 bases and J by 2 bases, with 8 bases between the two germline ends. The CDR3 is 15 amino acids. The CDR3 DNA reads TGTGCCAGCAGTGAAGCTAGCGATCCCTACAATGAGCAGTTCTTC. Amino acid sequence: CASSEASDPYNEQFF.